These 20 T cell receptor beta chains were all obtained from the same sample, sequenced in a study of regulatory T cells in long-lasting Graves disease. In building TCR beta libraries, iRepertoire HTBI primers were used together with Arm-PCR of CDR3 regions. TCRdb reprocessed the multiplex PCR reads via MiXCR and lists one record per CDR3 protein. The profile covers 650,000 to 700,000 distinct CDR3 sequences, with around 30% appearing a single time and about 42% taken by the ten largest. The time point here: persistent/refractory GD, antithyroid drugs over 5 years with positive TRAb. There was RNA extracted from PBMCs, and the TCR library was made from it. The starting material was peripheral blood mononuclear cells (PBMCs), obtained when the disease was refractory, from a patient treated with antithyroid drugs. The receptors were gathered from a female donor with Graves disease.

This chain uses TRBV27 with TRBJ1-5, with 7 nucleotides matching TRBD1. Germline V gene lookup returns CDR1 MNHEY and CDR2 SMNVEV (reference sequence). Germline trimming cut 2 bases from V and 4 bases from J; bases unmatched to any gene: 5. CDR3 length: 15 residues. The CDR3 DNA sequence: TGTGCCAGCAGTTTACAAGGGGGCACAAATCAGCCCCAGCATTTT. Translation gives CASSLQGGTNQPQHF.

The J gene is TRBJ2-7, the V gene TRBV19; D might be TRBD2 (5 bases). V gave up 6 bases and J gave up 2 bases, with 14 bases separating them. This CDR3 contains 14 residues. CDR1 is LNHDA, CDR2 SQIVND, per germline (reference sequence). The CDR3 here is CASSLEADTYEQYF. DNA of the CDR3: TGTGCCAGTAGCCTAGAAGCGGATACCTACGAGCAGTACTTC.

About this clonotype: Its ends do not fully match the called genes, so a read error is possible. V usage is TRBV6-2 or TRBV6-3 and J usage is TRBJ2-7; D possibly matches TRBD1 or TRBD2 (6 bases each). The CDR3 is 15 amino acids. Germline V gene lookup returns CDR1 MNHEY and CDR2 SVGEGT. This chain's CDR3 is CASGYEGGDGYEQYF. CDR3 bases: TGTGCCAGCGGTTACGAGGGGGGCGACGGCTACGAGCAGTACTTC.

The gene calls are TRBV12-5 and TRBJ1-5, with 7 nucleotides matching TRBD1. Germline V gene lookup returns CDR1 LGHNT and CDR2 FRNRAP. The CDR3 contains 14 residues. Trimming removed 6 bases from V and 4 bases from J; junction bases left unmatched: 6. CDR3 nucleotides: TGTGCTAGTGGAACCGGGACAGCAAATCAGCCCCAGCATTTT. As protein: CASGTGTANQPQHF.

This clonotype occurred a few times. The V and J genes are TRBV5-6 and TRBJ2-7; D might be TRBD2 (6 bases). Germline V gene lookup returns CDR1 SGHDT and CDR2 YYEEEE. Trimming removed 4 bases from V and 0 bases from J, with 14 bases in between. This CDR3 is 15 amino acids long. The CDR3, as DNA: TGTGCCAGCAGCCAACAAGCGGGCCGCTCCTACGAGCAGTACTTC. Its protein is CASSQQAGRSYEQYF.

The chain links TRBV29-1 to TRBJ1-5, with unresolved D. Looked up from germline, CDR1 is SQVTM and CDR2 is ANQGSEA. The CDR3 runs to 12 residues. Trimming took off 4 bases at V and 2 bases at J, with 6 bases between the two ends. CDR3 residues: CSVVVGNQPQHF. For the CDR3, the DNA is TGCAGCGTTGTTGTAGGCAATCAGCCCCAGCATTTT.

This clonotype appeared a few times. This rearrangement joins TRBV18 to TRBJ1-1, with 7 bases lining up with TRBD1. CDR3 size: 15 residues. Germline assignment: CDR1 KGHSH and CDR2 LQKENI. The trim removed 2 bases at V and 4 bases at J, leaving 7 bases unmatched. CDR3 in DNA: TGTGCCAGCTCACCATCGGCAGGGGGGACCACTGAAGCTTTCTTT. Encoded protein: CASSPSAGGTTEAFF.

The chain has TRBV5-1 and TRBJ1-2, with D tentatively TRBD1 (6 bases). The CDR3 contains 15 residues. V was pared by 4 bases and J by 4 bases, with 17 bases between. Per germline, CDR1 SGHRS and CDR2 YFSETQ. The CDR3 DNA reads TGCGCCAGCAGCCACCCAGGCAGGGGTATCTATGGCTACACCTTC. Its translation: CASSHPGRGIYGYTF.

J is TRBJ2-7 and V is TRBV28; 9 bases are shared with TRBD1. This CDR3 is built from 16 residues. Germline values: CDR1 MDHEN, CDR2 SYDVKM. The V segment lost 6 bases and the J segment 4 bases; nucleotides outside the gene matches: 13. CDR3 nucleotide sequence: TGTGCCAGCAGCTTGCATTTCGGACAGGGGATGTACGAGCAGTACTTC. It yields the protein CASSLHFGQGMYEQYF. The full variable domain, completed using reference TRBV28 and TRBJ2-7, is DVKVTQSSRYLVKRTGEKVFLECVQDMDHENMFWYRQDPGLGLRLIYFSYDVKMKEKGDIPEGYSVSREKKERFSLILESASTNQTSMYLCASSLHFGQGMYEQYFGPGTRLTVT.

The rearrangement joins TRBV15 to TRBJ1-5; the D gene is possibly TRBD1 (6 bases). Germline assignment: CDR1 LNHNV and CDR2 YYDKDF (reference sequence). V lost 0 bases to trimming and J lost 5 bases, with 11 bases between them. The CDR3 is 15 amino acids. This CDR3 reads CATSRERGSHQPQHF. The CDR3 DNA reads as TGTGCCACCAGCAGAGAGAGGGGGAGCCATCAGCCCCAGCATTTT.

This clonotype occurred many times. This chain links TRBV2 with TRBJ2-2; 8 positions agree with TRBD1. Per the germline V gene, CDR1 is SNHLY and CDR2 is FYNNEI. The CDR3 runs 15 residues. The V and J ends lost 11 bases and 5 bases, in that order; junction bases with no gene match: 13. CDR3 coding DNA: TGTGCCGGAAAGGGACAGGCGTCTCGGACCGGGGAGCTGTTTTTT. Translated: CAGKGQASRTGELFF.

The chain employs TRBV6-1 and TRBJ1-2; no reliable D call. The CDR3 is made up of 13 amino acids. The germline V and J ends were trimmed by 7 bases and 3 bases, with 12 bases remaining between them. CDR1 MNHNS and CDR2 SASEGT come from the germline V gene. This chain's CDR3 is CASTPRGYYGYTF. The DNA for the CDR3 is TGTGCCAGCACCCCCCGGGGATACTATGGCTACACCTTC.

The chain joins TRBV3-1 to TRBJ2-7; 10 positions agree with TRBD2. Unmatched junction bases numbered 3, after V lost 1 base and J lost 0 bases. The CDR3 sequence is 16 residues long. CDR1 and CDR2 (germline): LGHDT, YNNKEL (reference sequence). CDR3: CASSQAPSGSSYEQYF. The DNA for the CDR3 is TGTGCCAGCAGCCAAGCTCCTAGCGGGAGCTCCTACGAGCAGTACTTC.

The sample holds a few counts of this clonotype. The CDR3 region has the DNA TGCGCCAGCAGCACCGGGGGAGGGAACACTGAAGCTTTCTTT. Protein: CASSTGGGNTEAFF. The chain couples TRBV5-1 to TRBJ1-1; D perhaps matches TRBD1 (5 bases). The CDR3 totals 14 residues. Trimming removed 4 bases at V and 1 base at J, with 11 bases between. Per germline, CDR1 SGHRS and CDR2 YFSETQ. The full variable domain, in which reference TRBV5-1 and TRBJ1-1 provide the parts outside the CDR3, is KAGVTQTPRYLIKTRGQQVTLSCSPISGHRSVSWYQQTPGQGLQFLFEYFSETQRNKGNFPGRFSGRQFSNSRSEMNVSTLELGDSALYLCASSTGGGNTEAFFGQGTRLTVV.

Only a few counts were recorded for this clonotype. This CDR3 is CASSHSETQYF. In nucleotides, the CDR3 is TGTGCCAGCAGCCACAGCGAGACCCAGTACTTC. This chain connects TRBV7-9 to TRBJ2-5; D is undetermined. The CDR3 is made up of 11 amino acids. V was trimmed by 5 bases and J by 5 bases, leaving 6 bases between them. CDR1 and CDR2 from the germline V gene are SEHNR and FQNEAQ (reference sequence).

The genes are TRBV5-1 and TRBJ1-2; no firm D call. From germline, CDR1 is SGHRS and CDR2 YFSETQ. The CDR3 totals 13 residues. V lost 1 base and J 7 bases, leaving 11 bases between the germline ends. CDR3 in DNA: TGCGCCAGCAGCTTGAATGACCGGGGTGGCTACACCTTC. Its protein product is CASSLNDRGGYTF.

In its sample, this clonotype was seen a few times. The chain couples TRBV30 to TRBJ1-2; D is perhaps TRBD1 (6 bases). CDR1 and CDR2 (germline): GTSNPN, SVGIG (reference sequence). This CDR3 spans 13 amino acids. Trimming cost V 6 bases and J 5 bases, with 16 bases left between them. As DNA, the CDR3 is TGTGCCTGCCCTGAAGAGGACAGATATGGCTACACCTTC. Encoded protein: CACPEEDRYGYTF.

The rearrangement uses TRBV5-1 and TRBJ1-3, with unresolved D. The CDR3 has 14 amino acids. V was trimmed by 4 bases and J by 4 bases, leaving 12 bases between them. Germline V CDR1 and CDR2: SGHRS, YFSETQ. The CDR3 region is CASSPPAAGNTIYF. CDR3 nucleotides: TGCGCCAGCAGCCCCCCTGCAGCCGGAAACACCATATATTTT. The entire variable domain, with the rest obtained from reference TRBV5-1 and TRBJ1-3, is as follows: KAGVTQTPRYLIKTRGQQVTLSCSPISGHRSVSWYQQTPGQGLQFLFEYFSETQRNKGNFPGRFSGRQFSNSRSEMNVSTLELGDSALYLCASSPPAAGNTIYFGEGSWLTVV.

This clonotype was picked up a small number of times. V and J are TRBV5-1 and TRBJ1-1; D gene unclear. Germline V gene lookup returns CDR1 SGHRS and CDR2 YFSETQ. The CDR3 loop spans 13 amino acids. Trimming cost V 1 base and J 10 bases, with 14 bases left between them. The DNA of the CDR3 is TGCGCCAGCAGCTTGAACGTTGCGCGGGGAGCTTTCTTT. It specifies CASSLNVARGAFF.

The count of this clonotype is one. The V and J genes are TRBV28 and TRBJ2-2; TRBD1 might be the D (6 bases). CDR1 is MDHEN and CDR2 is SYDVKM in the germline V gene. CDR3 length: 16 residues. The V gene lost 2 bases and the J gene lost 4 bases, with 14 bases spanning the gap. The CDR3 sequence is CASSLAHRESTGELFF. As DNA, the CDR3 is TGTGCCAGCAGTTTAGCACACAGGGAAAGCACCGGGGAGCTGTTTTTT.